A single sample gave rise to the 7 T cell receptor beta chains below, sequenced in a study of T-cell reconstitution after alpha-beta-depleted transplantation in children. The TCRbeta library was prepared with unique molecular identifiers. Via MiXCR, TCRdb re-called the PCR reads, giving one row per CDR3 protein. This sample carries 100,000 to 120,000 distinct CDR3 sequences, about 6.5% of them seen once, and the ten largest clones take more than 20%. Specimen: PBMCs, mostly from graft donor cells, collected 360 days after TCRalphabeta/CD19-depleted stem cell transplant. The receptors shown here come from a male patient aged 2 to 10 who had a stem cell transplant for acute lymphoblastic leukemia, so the T cells may come from the graft donor.

The sample holds a few counts of this clonotype. The rearrangement joins TRBV5-6 to TRBJ2-5; 11 bases line up with TRBD1. This CDR3 has 15 residues. The V segment lost 4 bases and the J segment 4 bases; nucleotides outside the gene matches: 6. The germline gives CDR1 SGHDT, CDR2 YYEEEE. CDR3 residues: CASSRRTGGGETQYF. The CDR3 DNA reads as TGTGCCAGCAGCAGAAGGACAGGGGGCGGAGAGACCCAGTACTTC. Combining the CDR3 with reference TRBV5-6 and TRBJ2-5 gives the whole variable domain DAGVTQSPTHLIKTRGQQVTLRCSPKSGHDTVSWYQQALGQGPQFIFQYYEEEERQRGNFPDRFSGHQFPNYSSELNVNALLLGDSALYLCASSRRTGGGETQYFGPGTRLLVL.

This clonotype was recorded many times. This chain uses TRBV4-3 with TRBJ2-7, with 8 bases aligning to TRBD2. The V gene's germline CDR1 is LGHNA and CDR2 YSLEER. This CDR3 has 14 residues. V shed 4 bases, J shed 3 bases, and the junction held 5 bases outside the gene matches. The CDR3 is CASSPGLGDYEQYF. The CDR3 DNA sequence: TGCGCCAGCAGCCCGGGACTAGGTGACTACGAGCAGTACTTC.

This clonotype was detected only a few times. CDR3 amino acids: CASSVMTGTDTQYF. CDR3 coding DNA: TGTGCCAGCAGCGTAATGACGGGCACAGATACGCAGTATTTT. The chain joins TRBV9 to TRBJ2-3; D gene unclear. The germline V and J ends were trimmed by 1 base and 1 base, with 7 bases remaining between them. In germline, CDR1 is SGDLS, CDR2 YYNGEE. The CDR3 contains 14 residues.

This clonotype was counted at least ten times. The V gene is TRBV29-1, the J gene TRBJ2-1; D not certain. The CDR3 totals 14 residues. V gave up 3 bases and J gave up 0 bases, with 9 bases separating them. Germline CDR1 SQVTM, CDR2 ANQGSEA. DNA of the CDR3: TGCAGCGTTGAGGTCCCCAGCTCCTACAATGAGCAGTTCTTC. As protein: CSVEVPSSYNEQFF.

The sample holds many counts of this clonotype. CDR3 residues: CASSLGPRGWQETQYF. In DNA, the CDR3 is TGTGCCAGCAGCTTAGGACCAAGGGGCTGGCAAGAGACCCAGTACTTC. This chain uses TRBV7-8 with TRBJ2-5; possibly TRBD1 for D (5 bases). There are 16 residues in the CDR3. V lost 1 base and J 2 bases, leaving 14 bases between the germline ends. Per the germline V gene, CDR1 is SGHVS and CDR2 is FQNEAQ.

There are many counts of this clonotype. This chain links TRBV6-2 or TRBV6-3 with TRBJ2-3; TRBD2 aligns across 13 bases. V shed 6 bases and J 10 bases; nucleotides not matched to a gene: 13. In germline, CDR1 is MNHEY, CDR2 SVGEGT. The CDR3 has 16 amino acids. CDR3 protein: CASSPLGLAGVGSQYF. CDR3 sequence (DNA): TGTGCCAGCAGCCCACTAGGACTAGCGGGAGTTGGTTCGCAGTATTTT.

The table lists this clonotype with a few counts. V is TRBV29-1 and J is TRBJ2-7; the D gene is possibly TRBD2 (7 bases). V was trimmed by 8 bases and J by 6 bases, leaving 14 bases between them. The CDR3 runs to 11 residues. Germline V gene lookup returns CDR1 SQVTM and CDR2 ANQGSEA. The CDR3 DNA reads TGCAGCTCCGAGGGGGGGGGCGAGCAGTACTTC. As protein: CSSEGGGEQYF.